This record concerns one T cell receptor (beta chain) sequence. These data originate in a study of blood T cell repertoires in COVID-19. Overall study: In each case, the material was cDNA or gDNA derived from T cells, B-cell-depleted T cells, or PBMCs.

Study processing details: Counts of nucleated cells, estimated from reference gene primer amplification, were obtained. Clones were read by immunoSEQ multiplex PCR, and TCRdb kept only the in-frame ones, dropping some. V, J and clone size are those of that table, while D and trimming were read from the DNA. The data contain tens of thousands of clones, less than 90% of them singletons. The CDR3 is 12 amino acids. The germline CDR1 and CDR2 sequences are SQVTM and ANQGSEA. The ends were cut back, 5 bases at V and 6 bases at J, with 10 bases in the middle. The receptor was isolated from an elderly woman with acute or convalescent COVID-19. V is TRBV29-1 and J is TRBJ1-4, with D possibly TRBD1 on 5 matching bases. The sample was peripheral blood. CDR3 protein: CSVLGRDEKLFF. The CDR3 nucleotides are TGCAGCGTTCTTGGCAGGGATGAAAAACTGTTTTTT.